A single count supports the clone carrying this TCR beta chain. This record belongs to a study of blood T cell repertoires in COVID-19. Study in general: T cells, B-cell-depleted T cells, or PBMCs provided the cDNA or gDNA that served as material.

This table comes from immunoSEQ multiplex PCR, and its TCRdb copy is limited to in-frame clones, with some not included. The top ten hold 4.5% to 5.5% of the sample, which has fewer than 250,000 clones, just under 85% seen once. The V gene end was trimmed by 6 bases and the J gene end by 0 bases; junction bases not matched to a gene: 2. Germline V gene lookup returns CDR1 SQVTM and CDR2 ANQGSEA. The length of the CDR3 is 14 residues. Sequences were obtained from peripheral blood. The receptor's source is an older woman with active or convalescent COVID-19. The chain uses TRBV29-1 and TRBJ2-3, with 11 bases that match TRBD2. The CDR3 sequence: CSVGLAASTDTQYF. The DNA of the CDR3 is TGCAGCGTGGGACTAGCGGCTAGCACAGATACGCAGTATTTT.